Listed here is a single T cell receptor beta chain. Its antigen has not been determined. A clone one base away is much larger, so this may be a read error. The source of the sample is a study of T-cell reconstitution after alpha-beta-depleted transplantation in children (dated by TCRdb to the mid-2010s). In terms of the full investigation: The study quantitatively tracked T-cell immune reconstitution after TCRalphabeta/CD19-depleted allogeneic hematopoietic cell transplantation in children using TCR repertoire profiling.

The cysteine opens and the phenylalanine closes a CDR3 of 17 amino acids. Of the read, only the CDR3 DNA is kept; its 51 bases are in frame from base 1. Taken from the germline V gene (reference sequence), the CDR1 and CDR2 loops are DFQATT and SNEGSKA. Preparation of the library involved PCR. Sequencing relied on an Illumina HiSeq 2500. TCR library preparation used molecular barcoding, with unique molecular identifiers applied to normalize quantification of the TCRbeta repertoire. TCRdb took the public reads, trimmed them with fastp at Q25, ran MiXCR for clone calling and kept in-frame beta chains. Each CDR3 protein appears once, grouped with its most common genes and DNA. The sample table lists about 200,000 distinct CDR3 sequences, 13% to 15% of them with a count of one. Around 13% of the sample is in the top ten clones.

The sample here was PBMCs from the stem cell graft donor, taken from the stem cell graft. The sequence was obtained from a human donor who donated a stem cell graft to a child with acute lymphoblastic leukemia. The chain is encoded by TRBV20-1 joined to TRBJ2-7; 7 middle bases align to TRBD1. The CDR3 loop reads CCARDVTGLGDSYEQYF. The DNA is TGCTGTGCTAGAGATGTGACAGGGTTGGGGGACTCCTACGAGCAGTACTTC.